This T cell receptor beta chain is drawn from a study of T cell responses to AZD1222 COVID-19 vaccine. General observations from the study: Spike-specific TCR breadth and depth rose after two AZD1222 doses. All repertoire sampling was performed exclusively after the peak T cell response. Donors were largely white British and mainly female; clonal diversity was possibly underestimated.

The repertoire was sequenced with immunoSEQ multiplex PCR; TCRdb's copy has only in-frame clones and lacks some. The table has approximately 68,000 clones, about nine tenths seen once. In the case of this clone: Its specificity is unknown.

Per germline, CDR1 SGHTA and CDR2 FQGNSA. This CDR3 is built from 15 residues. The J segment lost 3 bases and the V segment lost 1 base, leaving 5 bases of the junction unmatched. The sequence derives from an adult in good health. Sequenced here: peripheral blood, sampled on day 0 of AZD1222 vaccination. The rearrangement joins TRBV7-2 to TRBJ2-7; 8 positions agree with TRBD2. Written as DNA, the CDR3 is TGTGCCAGCAGCTTAGAGGGGGGGACTAGCTACGAGCAGTACTTC. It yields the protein CASSLEGGTSYEQYF.